One sample yielded the 18 T cell receptor beta chains listed below, sequenced in a study of blood T cells in healthy people across ages. Together with a sample-barcoded 5' primer, a J-beta primer mix was included in a second PCR lasting roughly 6 to 12 cycles. TCRdb reanalysed the 5' RACE reads using MiXCR and keeps one entry per CDR3 protein. The data hold 540,000 or so distinct CDR3 sequences, with less than 25% observed a single time. These data were likewise used in another study, on T cells of mothers and their children.

The source material was blood. Receptor source: a boy under 18 in good health.

A single count supports this clonotype. The V gene is TRBV18, the J gene TRBJ2-5; D is unresolved. Trimming took off 5 bases at V and 4 bases at J, with 11 bases between the two ends. Germline V gene sequence: CDR1 KGHSH, CDR2 LQKENI. The CDR3 loop spans 13 amino acids. This CDR3 is CASSSAGLETQYF. Here the CDR3 DNA reads TGTGCCAGCTCATCCGCCGGGTTAGAGACCCAGTACTTC.

The rearrangement joins TRBV20-1 to TRBJ2-3; unclear D gene. V was cut by 0 bases and J by 6 bases, with 16 bases left in between. The CDR3 has 15 residues. The germline V gene encodes CDR1 DFQATT and CDR2 SNEGSKA (reference sequence). This CDR3 reads CSARDRRSNTDTQYF. CDR3 DNA sequence: TGCAGTGCTAGAGATCGCCGATCGAACACGGATACGCAGTATTTT.

This clonotype was counted a few times. The chain links TRBV6-5 to TRBJ2-7, with D unresolved. The CDR3 sequence is 13 residues long. V lost 6 bases and J lost 4, with 13 bases in between. Germline V gene data show CDR1 as MNHEY and CDR2 as SVGAGI. The CDR3 DNA follows: TGTGCCAGCAGCTTTGGGCCGGAATACGAGCAGTACTTC. Its protein is CASSFGPEYEQYF.

The CDR3 sequence: CAIRGTGRHNEQFF. Written as DNA, the CDR3 is TGTGCCATCAGGGGGACAGGGAGGCACAATGAGCAGTTCTTC. This chain links TRBV10-3 with TRBJ2-5; 9 positions agree with TRBD1. The J call may not be correct, given that the DNA end is closer to TRBJ2-1. This CDR3 region has 14 residues. Germline V gene lookup returns CDR1 ENHRY and CDR2 SYGVKD.

This clonotype turned up a few times. The V and J genes are TRBV18 and TRBJ2-5; D gene uncertain. This CDR3 is built from 14 residues. V was shortened by 3 bases and J by 2 bases, with 10 bases between the two germline ends. The germline V gene encodes CDR1 KGHSH and CDR2 LQKENI. CDR3 loop: CASSPTRQQETQYF. The CDR3 DNA reads as TGTGCCAGCTCACCCACCCGGCAACAAGAGACCCAGTACTTC.

This clonotype has more than one count but fewer than ten. The chain couples TRBV3-1 to TRBJ2-7; D might be TRBD2 (5 bases). The CDR3 runs 14 residues. Per the germline V gene, CDR1 is LGHDT and CDR2 is YNNKEL (reference sequence). Trimming took 4 bases from V and 0 from J, leaving 10 bases between them. CDR3 protein: CASSRIEGSYEQYF. The CDR3 DNA reads TGTGCCAGCAGCCGGATTGAGGGCTCCTACGAGCAGTACTTC.

This chain joins TRBV2 and TRBJ2-2, with no clear D. This CDR3 contains 13 residues. Trimming took 2 bases from V and 5 from J, leaving 6 bases between them. From germline, CDR1 is SNHLY and CDR2 FYNNEI. This CDR3 is CASSERSTGELFF. The CDR3 nucleotides are TGTGCCAGCAGTGAACGGTCTACCGGGGAGCTGTTTTTT.

The chain is built from TRBV5-1 and TRBJ2-7; D perhaps matches TRBD1 (7 bases). CDR1 and CDR2 from the germline V gene are SGHRS and YFSETQ. The CDR3 loop spans 17 amino acids. The V gene lost 0 bases and the J gene lost 0 bases, with 16 bases spanning the gap. The CDR3 bases are TGCGCCAGCAGCTTGGGACAGGGCGGACTAACCTCCTACGAGCAGTACTTC. Amino acid sequence: CASSLGQGGLTSYEQYF.

This clonotype showed up just a few times. Germline and junction disagree at one end, which may indicate a read error. The V and J genes are TRBV7-2 and TRBJ2-7; the D gene could be TRBD1 or TRBD2 (5 bases each). The CDR3 spans 15 residues. CDR1 SGHTA and CDR2 FQGNSA come from the germline V gene. The CDR3 is CASSFLRDRSSEQYF. Written as DNA, the CDR3 is TGTGCCAGCAGCTTCCTCCGGGACCGCTCCTCCGAGCAGTACTTC.

This clonotype occurred a few times. The rearrangement joins TRBV12-3 or TRBV12-4 to TRBJ1-2; no clear D gene. V shed 3 bases and J shed 7 bases, with 15 bases lying between them. The CDR3 contains 14 residues. The CDR3 region has the DNA TGTGCCAGCAGTTTCGCGAAGGGCTATGGTGGCTACACCTTC. Amino acids: CASSFAKGYGGYTF.

This clonotype has at least ten counts. The chain is built from TRBV5-5 and TRBJ1-4; TRBD1 matches at 11 bases. V trimming: 4 bases; J trimming: 7 bases; junction bases outside the gene matches: 9. Per the germline V gene, CDR1 is SGHKS and CDR2 is YYEKEE (reference sequence). There are 16 residues in the CDR3. In nucleotides, the CDR3 is TGTGCCAGCAGCGTCCCGAGGACAGGGGGCGGTGAAAAACTGTTTTTT. This sequence encodes CASSVPRTGGGEKLFF.

The sample holds a few counts of this clonotype. J is TRBJ2-7 and V is TRBV20-1; no clear D gene. The CDR3 is 11 residues long. Germline CDR1 and CDR2: DFQATT and SNEGSKA (reference sequence). Trimming took 1 base from V and 0 from J, leaving 1 base between them. CDR3: CSARGSYEQYF. CDR3 in DNA: TGCAGTGCTAGAGGCTCCTACGAGCAGTACTTC.

This clonotype has just a few counts. The rearrangement uses TRBV24-1 and TRBJ2-5; no reliable D call. The closer fit of TRBJ2-7 to the DNA end suggests the J call may be wrong. The CDR3 consists of 14 residues. The germline V gene has CDR1 KGHDR and CDR2 SFDVKD. The CDR3 nucleotides are TGTGCCACCGACATTCGGCCATTTAAGTACGAGCAGTACTTC. Encoded protein: CATDIRPFKYEQYF.

This chain uses TRBV20-1 with TRBJ2-1; D gene ambiguous. The J call may be faulty, since TRBJ2-7 better matches the DNA end. The CDR3 contains 11 residues. Looked up from germline, CDR1 is DFQATT and CDR2 is SNEGSKA (reference sequence). In DNA form, the CDR3 reads TGCAGTGCCGTAGGCCCTTACGAGCAGTACTTC. Amino acids: CSAVGPYEQYF.

V usage is TRBV7-2 and J usage is TRBJ1-3; D call uncertain. V gave up 1 base and J gave up 0 bases, with 4 bases separating them. This CDR3 comprises 14 residues. Germline V gives CDR1 SGHTA, CDR2 FQGNSA. The CDR3: CASSLDSSGNTIYF. DNA of the CDR3: TGTGCCAGCAGCTTAGACAGCTCTGGAAACACCATATATTTT.

The chain joins TRBV7-2 to TRBJ2-7; maybe TRBD1 (6 bases). V lost 8 bases, J lost 3 bases, and 20 bases lay in between. The germline V gene has CDR1 SGHTA and CDR2 FQGNSA. The CDR3 is 15 residues long. The CDR3 DNA reads TGTGCCAGCGCCTCAAGATCAGGGACACTCTACGAGCAGTACTTC. Protein: CASASRSGTLYEQYF.

The rearrangement uses TRBV6-5 and TRBJ1-3, with 8 bases aligning to TRBD1. Trimming cost V 0 bases and J 4 bases; bases outside gene matches: 5. The germline V gene encodes CDR1 MNHEY and CDR2 SVGAGI. The CDR3 is 16 amino acids. CDR3 coding DNA: TGTGCCAGCAGTTACTCGAGACAGGGGACCGGAAACACCATATATTTT. The encoded protein is CASSYSRQGTGNTIYF.

This clonotype was recorded many times. V is TRBV4-3 and J is TRBJ2-5; 7 positions agree with TRBD2. The J call could be wrong; TRBJ2-1 is a better fit for the DNA end. CDR3 length equals 14 residues. The germline V gene has CDR1 LGHNA and CDR2 YSLEER. CDR3 loop: CASSQDPRGNEQFF. In DNA form, the CDR3 reads TGCGCCAGCAGCCAAGACCCGCGGGGGAATGAGCAGTTCTTC.